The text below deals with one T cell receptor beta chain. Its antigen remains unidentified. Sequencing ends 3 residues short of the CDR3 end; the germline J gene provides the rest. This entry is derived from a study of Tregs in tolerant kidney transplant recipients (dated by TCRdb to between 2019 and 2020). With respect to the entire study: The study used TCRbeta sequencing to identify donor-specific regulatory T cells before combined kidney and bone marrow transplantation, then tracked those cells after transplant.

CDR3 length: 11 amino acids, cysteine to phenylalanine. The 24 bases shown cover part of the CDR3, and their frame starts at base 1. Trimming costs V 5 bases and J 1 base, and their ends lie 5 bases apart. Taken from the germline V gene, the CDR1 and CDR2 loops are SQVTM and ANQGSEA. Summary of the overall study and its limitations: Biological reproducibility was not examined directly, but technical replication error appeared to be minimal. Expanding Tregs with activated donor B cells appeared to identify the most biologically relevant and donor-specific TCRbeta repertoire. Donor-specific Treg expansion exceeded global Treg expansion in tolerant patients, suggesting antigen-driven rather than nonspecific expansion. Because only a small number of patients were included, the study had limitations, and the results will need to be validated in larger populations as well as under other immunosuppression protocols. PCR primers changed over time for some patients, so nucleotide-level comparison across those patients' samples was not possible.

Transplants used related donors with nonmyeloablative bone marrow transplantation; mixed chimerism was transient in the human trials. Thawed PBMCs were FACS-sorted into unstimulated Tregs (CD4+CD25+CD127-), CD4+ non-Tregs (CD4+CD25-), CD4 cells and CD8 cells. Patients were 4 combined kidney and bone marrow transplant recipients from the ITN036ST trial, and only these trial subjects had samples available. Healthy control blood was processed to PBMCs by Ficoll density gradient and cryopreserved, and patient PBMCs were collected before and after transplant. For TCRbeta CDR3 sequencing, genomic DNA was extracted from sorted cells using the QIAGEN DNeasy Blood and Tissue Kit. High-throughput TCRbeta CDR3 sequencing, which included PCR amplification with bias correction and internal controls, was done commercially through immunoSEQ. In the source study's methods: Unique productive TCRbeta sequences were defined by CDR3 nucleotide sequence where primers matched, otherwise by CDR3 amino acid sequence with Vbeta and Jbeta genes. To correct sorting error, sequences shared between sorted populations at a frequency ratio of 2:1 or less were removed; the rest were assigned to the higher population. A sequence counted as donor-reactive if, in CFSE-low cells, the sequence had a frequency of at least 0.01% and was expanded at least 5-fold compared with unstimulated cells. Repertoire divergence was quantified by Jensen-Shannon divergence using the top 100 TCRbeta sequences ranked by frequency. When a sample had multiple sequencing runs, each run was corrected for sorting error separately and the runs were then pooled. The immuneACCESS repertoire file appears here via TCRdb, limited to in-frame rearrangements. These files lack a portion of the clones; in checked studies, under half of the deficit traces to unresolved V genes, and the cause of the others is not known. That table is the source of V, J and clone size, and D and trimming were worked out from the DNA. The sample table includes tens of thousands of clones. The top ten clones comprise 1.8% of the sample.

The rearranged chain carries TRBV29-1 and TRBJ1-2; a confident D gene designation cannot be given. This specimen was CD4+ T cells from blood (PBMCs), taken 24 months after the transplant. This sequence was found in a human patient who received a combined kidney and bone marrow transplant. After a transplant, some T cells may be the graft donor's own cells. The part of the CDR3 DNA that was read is TGCAGCGTTCACGGTAACTATGGC. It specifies CSVHGNYG. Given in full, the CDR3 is CSVHGNYGYTF.